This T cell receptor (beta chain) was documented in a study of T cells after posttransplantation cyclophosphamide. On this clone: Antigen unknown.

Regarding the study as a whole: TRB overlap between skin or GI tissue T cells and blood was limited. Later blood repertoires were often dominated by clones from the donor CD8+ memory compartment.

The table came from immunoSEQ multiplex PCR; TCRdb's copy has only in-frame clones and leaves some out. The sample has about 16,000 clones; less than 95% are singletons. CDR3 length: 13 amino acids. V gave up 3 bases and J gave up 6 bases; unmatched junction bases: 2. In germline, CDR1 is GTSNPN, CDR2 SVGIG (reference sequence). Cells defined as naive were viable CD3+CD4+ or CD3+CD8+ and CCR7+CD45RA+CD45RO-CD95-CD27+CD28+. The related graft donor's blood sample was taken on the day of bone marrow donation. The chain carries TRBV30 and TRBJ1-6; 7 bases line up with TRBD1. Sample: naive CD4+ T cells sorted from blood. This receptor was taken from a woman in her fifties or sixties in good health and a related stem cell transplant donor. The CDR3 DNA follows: TGTGCCTGGAGAAGGGGGCCTAATTCACCCCTCCACTTT. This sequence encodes CAWRRGPNSPLHF.